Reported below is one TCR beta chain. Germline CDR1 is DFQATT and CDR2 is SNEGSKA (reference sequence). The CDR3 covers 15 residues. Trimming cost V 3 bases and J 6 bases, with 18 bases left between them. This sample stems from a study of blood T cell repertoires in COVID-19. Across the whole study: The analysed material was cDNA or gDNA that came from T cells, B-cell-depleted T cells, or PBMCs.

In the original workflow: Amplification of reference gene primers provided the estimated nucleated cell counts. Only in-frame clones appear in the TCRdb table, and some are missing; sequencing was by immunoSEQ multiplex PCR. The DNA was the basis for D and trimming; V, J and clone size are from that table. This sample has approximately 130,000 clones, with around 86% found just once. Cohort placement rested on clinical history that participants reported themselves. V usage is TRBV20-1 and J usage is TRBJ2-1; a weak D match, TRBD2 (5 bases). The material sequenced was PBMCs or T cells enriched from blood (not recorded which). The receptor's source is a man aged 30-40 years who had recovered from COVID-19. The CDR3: CSASTPRGSPNEQFF. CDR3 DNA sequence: TGCAGTGCTAGTACCCCCCGGGGAAGTCCCAATGAGCAGTTCTTC.